A selection of T cell receptor beta chains follows, all from one sample in a study of monozygotic twins with inflammatory bowel disease. TCRdb reprocessed the 5' RACE reads and reports one entry per CDR3 protein, with no DNA. In total, the table holds some 200,000 distinct CDR3 sequences. The sample was blood. These receptors were taken from a human donor with ulcerative colitis or Crohn's disease, or a healthy co-twin of an affected twin (not recorded which). The CDR3 runs from the conserved cysteine through the conserved F or W. Fields, in order: J gene, V gene, CDR3 protein.

TRBJ2-6	TRBV18	CASSPQRQEFSGANVLTF
TRBJ1-5	TRBV4-1	CASSRGGRQPQHF
TRBJ2-1	TRBV12-3/TRBV12-4	CASSPTSDEQFF
TRBJ1-1	TRBV12-3/TRBV12-4	CASSFQSLNTEAFF
TRBJ2-3	TRBV11-2	CASSLDARGTDTQYF
TRBJ1-1	TRBV29-1	CSVDPPHWMNTEAFF
TRBJ1-1	TRBV19	CASNDRGRSTEAFF
TRBJ2-5	TRBV5-1	CASGIDGTSEETQYF
TRBJ1-1	TRBV19	CASSSDLKNTEAFF
TRBJ2-3	TRBV6-1	CASSVLAGSTDTQYF
TRBJ2-1	TRBV7-3	CASSLDRGFNNEQFF